This T cell receptor (beta chain) was identified in a study of blood T cell repertoires in COVID-19. Turning to the study itself: COVID-19 samples from acute and convalescent phases originated in the United States, Italy and Spain. Sample material is recorded as cDNA or gDNA derived from T cells, B-cell-depleted T cells, or PBMCs.

The CDR3 extends over 16 amino acids. The germline V gene encodes CDR1 ENHRY and CDR2 SYGVKD. The V and J ends lost 0 bases and 1 base respectively, with 9 bases between them. Per the authors' pipeline: It was from reference gene primer amplification that nucleated cell counts were estimated. Libraries were prepared by immunoSEQ multiplex PCR; TCRdb keeps only in-frame clonotypes and omits some of them. V and J calls and clone size are as listed in that table; D and trimming were resolved from the DNA. This sample has 250,000 to 300,000 clones, with 80% to 90% found just once. The clonotype comes from a man older than 75 with acute or convalescent COVID-19. The rearrangement joins TRBV10-3 to TRBJ2-2; possibly TRBD2 for D (6 bases). Material: peripheral blood. This chain's CDR3 is CAISESGRGNTGELFF. The DNA for the CDR3 is TGTGCCATCAGTGAGTCGGGGCGGGGGAACACCGGGGAGCTGTTTTTT.